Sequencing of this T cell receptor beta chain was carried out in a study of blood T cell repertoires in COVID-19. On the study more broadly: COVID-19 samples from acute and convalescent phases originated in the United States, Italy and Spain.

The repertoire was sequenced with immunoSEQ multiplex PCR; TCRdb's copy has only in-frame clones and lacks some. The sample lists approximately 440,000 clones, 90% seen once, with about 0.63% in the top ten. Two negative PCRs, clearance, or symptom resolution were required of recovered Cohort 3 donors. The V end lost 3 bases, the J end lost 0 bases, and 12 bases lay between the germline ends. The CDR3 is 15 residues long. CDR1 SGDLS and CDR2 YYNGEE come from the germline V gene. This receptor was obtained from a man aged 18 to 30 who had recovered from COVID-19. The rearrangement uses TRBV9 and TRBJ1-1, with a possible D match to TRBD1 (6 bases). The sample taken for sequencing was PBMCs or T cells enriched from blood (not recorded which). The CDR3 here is CASSAGGQLNTEAFF. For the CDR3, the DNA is TGTGCCAGCAGCGCGGGGGGGCAGTTGAACACTGAAGCTTTCTTT.